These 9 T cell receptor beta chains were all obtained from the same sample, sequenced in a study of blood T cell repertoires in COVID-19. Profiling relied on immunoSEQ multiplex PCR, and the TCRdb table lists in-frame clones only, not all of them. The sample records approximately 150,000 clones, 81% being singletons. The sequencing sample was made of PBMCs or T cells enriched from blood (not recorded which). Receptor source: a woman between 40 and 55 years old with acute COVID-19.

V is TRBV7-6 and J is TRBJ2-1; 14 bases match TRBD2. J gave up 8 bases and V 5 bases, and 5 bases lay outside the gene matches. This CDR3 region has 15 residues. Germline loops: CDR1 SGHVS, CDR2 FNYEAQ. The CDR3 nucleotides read TGTGCCAGCAGCCGGACTAGCGGGAGGTTTTATGAGCAGTTCTTC. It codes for CASSRTSGRFYEQFF.

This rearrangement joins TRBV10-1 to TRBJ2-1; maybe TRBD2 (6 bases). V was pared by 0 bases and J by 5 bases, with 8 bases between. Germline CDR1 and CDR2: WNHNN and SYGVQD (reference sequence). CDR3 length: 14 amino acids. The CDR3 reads CASSESGTHNEQFF. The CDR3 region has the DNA TGCGCCAGCAGTGAGTCGGGGACTCACAATGAGCAGTTCTTC.

CDR3 sequence (DNA): TGCGCCAGCAGCTTGACCTCGGTCGGCGGGAGGGCGGTCACCGGGGAGCTGTTTTTT. Its protein is CASSLTSVGGRAVTGELFF. This chain connects TRBV5-1 to TRBJ2-2; 9 nucleotides align to TRBD2. Germline trimming cut 1 base from V and 4 bases from J; bases unmatched to any gene: 14. Germline CDR1 reads SGHRS; CDR2 reads YFSETQ. There are 19 residues in the CDR3.

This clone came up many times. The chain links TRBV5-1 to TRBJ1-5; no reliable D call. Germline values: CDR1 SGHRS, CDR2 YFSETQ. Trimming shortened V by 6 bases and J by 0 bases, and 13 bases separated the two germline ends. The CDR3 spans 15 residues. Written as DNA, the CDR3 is TGCGCCAGCAAGCCCACTTCAAATAGCAATCAGCCCCAGCATTTT. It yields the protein CASKPTSNSNQPQHF.

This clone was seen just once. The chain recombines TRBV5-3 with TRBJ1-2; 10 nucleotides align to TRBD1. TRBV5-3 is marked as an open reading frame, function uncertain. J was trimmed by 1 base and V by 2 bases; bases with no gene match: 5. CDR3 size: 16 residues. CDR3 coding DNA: TGTGCCAGAAGCTTCAAGACAGGGGGCTATAACTATGGCTACACCTTC. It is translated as CARSFKTGGYNYGYTF.

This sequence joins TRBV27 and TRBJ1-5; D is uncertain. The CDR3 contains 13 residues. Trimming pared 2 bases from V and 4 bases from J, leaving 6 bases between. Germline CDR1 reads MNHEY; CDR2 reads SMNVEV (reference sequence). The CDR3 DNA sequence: TGTGCCAGCAGTTTAGAGTTTAATCAGCCCCAGCATTTT. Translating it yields CASSLEFNQPQHF.

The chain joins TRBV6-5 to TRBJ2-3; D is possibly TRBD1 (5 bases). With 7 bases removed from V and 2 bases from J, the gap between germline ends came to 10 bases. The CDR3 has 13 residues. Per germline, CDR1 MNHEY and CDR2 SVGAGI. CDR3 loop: CASKDSLTDTQYF. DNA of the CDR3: TGTGCCAGCAAAGACAGTCTCACAGATACGCAGTATTTT.

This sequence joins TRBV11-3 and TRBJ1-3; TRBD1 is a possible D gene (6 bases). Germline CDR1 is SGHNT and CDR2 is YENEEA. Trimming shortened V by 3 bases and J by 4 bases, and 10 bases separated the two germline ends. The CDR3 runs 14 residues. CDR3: CASSFLRGGNTIYF. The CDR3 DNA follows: TGTGCCAGCAGCTTCCTCAGGGGAGGAAACACCATATATTTT. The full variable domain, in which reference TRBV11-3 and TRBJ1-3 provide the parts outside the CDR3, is EAGVVQSPRYKIIEKKQPVAFWCNPISGHNTLYWYLQNLGQGPELLIRYENEEAVDDSQLPKDRFSAERLKGVDSTLKIQPAELGDSAVYLCASSFLRGGNTIYFGEGSWLTVV.

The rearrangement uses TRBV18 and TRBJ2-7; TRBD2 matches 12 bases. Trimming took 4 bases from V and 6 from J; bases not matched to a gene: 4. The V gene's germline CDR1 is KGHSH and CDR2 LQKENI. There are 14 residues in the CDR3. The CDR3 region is CASSRLAGEGEQYV. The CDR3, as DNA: TGTGCCAGCTCACGACTAGCGGGAGAGGGCGAGCAGTACGTC.